This TCR beta chain is from a study of blood T cell repertoires in COVID-19. Study summary: Sample material is recorded as cDNA or gDNA derived from T cells, B-cell-depleted T cells, or PBMCs.

As handled by the study authors: The authors estimated nucleated cell counts from reference gene primer amplification. Measured with immunoSEQ multiplex PCR; TCRdb has only the in-frame clones, and not every one. That table gives V, J and clone size, and the DNA gave D and trimming. Of around 200,000 clones listed, 83% are singletons. Germline trimming cut 8 bases from V and 7 bases from J; bases unmatched to any gene: 8. This CDR3 has 13 amino acids. The germline gives CDR1 MNHEY, CDR2 SVGAGI. Patients of the Seattle cohort, enrolled during active infection, were followed longitudinally. The sample taken for sequencing was peripheral blood. The chain employs TRBV6-5 and TRBJ2-1; 7 bases match TRBD1. This clonotype was obtained from a woman aged 25 to 39 with COVID-19, enrolled during active disease. CDR3 in DNA: TGTGCCAGCGGCCTGGGACAGCTAAATGAGCAGTTCTTC. As protein: CASGLGQLNEQFF.